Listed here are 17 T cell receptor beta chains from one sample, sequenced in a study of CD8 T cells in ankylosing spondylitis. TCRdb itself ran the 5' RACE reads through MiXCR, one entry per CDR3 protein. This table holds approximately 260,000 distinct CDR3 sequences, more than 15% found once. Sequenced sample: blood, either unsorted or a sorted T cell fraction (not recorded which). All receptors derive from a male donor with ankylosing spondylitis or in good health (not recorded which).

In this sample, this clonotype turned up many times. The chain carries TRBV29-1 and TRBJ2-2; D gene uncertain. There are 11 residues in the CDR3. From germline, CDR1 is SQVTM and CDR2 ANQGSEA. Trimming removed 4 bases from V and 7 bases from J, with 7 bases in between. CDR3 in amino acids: CSVVRDGELFF. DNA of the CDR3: TGCAGCGTTGTTAGAGACGGGGAGCTGTTTTTT.

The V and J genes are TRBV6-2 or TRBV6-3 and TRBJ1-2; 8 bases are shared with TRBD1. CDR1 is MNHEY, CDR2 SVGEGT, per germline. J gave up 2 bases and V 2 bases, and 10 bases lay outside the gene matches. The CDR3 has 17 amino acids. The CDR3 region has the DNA TGTGCCAGCAGTTACCGGGACAGGCTAGTACTAAACTATGGCTACACCTTC. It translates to CASSYRDRLVLNYGYTF.

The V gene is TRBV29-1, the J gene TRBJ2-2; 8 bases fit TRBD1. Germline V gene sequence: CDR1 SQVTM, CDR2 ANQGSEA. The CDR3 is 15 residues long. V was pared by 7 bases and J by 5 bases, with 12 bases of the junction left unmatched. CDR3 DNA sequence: TGCAGCGCTGTTGCTGAGACAGGGGTGACCGGGGAGCTGTTTTTT. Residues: CSAVAETGVTGELFF.

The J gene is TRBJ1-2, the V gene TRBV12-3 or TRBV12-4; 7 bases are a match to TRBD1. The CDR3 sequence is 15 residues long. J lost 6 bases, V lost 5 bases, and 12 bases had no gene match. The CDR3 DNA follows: TGTGCCAGCAGTCTTGGGGTACAGGGGTACAATGGCTACACCTTC. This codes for CASSLGVQGYNGYTF.

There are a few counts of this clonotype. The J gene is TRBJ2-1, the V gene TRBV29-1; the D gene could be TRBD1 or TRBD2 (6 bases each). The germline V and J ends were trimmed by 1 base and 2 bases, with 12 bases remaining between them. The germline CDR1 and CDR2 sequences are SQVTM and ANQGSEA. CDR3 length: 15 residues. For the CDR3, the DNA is TGCAGCGTTGAAGGGTGGGGGGCAGCCTACAATGAGCAGTTCTTC. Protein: CSVEGWGAAYNEQFF.

For the CDR3, the DNA is TGCAGCGTTGAAGAATCCAGGGACGAGCAGTACTTC. Its protein product is CSVEESRDEQYF. The chain couples TRBV29-1 to TRBJ2-7, with a tentative D call TRBD1 (5 bases). Germline values: CDR1 SQVTM, CDR2 ANQGSEA. The CDR3 is 12 amino acids. Trimming removed 0 bases at V and 5 bases at J, with 8 bases between.

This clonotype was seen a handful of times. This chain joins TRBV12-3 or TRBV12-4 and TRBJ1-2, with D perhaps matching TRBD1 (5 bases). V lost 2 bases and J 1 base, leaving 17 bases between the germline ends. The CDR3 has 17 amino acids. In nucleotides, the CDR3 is TGTGCCAGCAGTTTAAGCCCCCGGGACGAGAGTAACTATGGCTACACCTTC. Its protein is CASSLSPRDESNYGYTF.

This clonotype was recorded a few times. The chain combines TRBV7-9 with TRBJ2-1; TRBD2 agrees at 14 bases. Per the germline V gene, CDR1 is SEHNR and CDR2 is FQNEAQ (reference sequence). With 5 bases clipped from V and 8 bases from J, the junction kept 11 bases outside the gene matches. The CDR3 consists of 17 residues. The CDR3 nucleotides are TGTGCCAGCAGCCCGAGACTAGCGGGAGGGCCTAAAGATGAGCAGTTCTTC. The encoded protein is CASSPRLAGGPKDEQFF.

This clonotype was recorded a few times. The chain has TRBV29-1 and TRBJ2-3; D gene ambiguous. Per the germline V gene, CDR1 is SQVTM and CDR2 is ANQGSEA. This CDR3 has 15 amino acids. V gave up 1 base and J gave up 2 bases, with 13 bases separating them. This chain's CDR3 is CSVEGAWPDTDTQYF. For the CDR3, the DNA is TGCAGCGTTGAAGGTGCTTGGCCGGACACAGATACGCAGTATTTT.

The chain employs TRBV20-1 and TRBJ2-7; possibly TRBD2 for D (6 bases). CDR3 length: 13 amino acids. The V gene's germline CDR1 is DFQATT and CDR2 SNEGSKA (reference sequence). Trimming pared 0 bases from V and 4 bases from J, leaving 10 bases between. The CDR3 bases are TGCAGTGCTAGAGAACCTAGCGTTTACGAGCAGTACTTC. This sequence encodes CSAREPSVYEQYF.

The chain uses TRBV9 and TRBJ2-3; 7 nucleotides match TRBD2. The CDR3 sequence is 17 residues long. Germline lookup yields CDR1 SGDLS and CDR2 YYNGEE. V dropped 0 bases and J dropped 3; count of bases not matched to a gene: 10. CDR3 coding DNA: TGTGCCAGCAGCGTAGGCCTCTTGGGGGGGGTGACAGATACGCAGTATTTT. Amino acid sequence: CASSVGLLGGVTDTQYF.

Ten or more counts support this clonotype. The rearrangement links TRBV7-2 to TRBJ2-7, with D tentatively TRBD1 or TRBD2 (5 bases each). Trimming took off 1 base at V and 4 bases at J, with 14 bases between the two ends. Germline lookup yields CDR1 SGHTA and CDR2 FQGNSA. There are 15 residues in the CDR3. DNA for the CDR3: TGTGCCAGCAGCTTAGGCCCCGGGGCACGGTACGAGCAGTACTTC. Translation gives CASSLGPGARYEQYF.

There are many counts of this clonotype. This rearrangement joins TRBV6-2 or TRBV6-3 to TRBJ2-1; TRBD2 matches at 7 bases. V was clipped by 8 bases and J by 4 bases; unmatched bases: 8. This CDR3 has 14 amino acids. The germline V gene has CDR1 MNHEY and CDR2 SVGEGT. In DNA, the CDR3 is TGTGCCAGCCTGGGTCTAGCGGTTTACAATGAGCAGTTCTTC. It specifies CASLGLAVYNEQFF.

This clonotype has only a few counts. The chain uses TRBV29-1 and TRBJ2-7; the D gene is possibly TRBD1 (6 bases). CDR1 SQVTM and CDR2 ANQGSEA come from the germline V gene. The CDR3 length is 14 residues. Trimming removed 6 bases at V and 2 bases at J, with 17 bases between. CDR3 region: CSVLPTQGPYEQYF. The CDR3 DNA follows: TGCAGCGTCTTACCTACACAGGGCCCCTACGAGCAGTACTTC.

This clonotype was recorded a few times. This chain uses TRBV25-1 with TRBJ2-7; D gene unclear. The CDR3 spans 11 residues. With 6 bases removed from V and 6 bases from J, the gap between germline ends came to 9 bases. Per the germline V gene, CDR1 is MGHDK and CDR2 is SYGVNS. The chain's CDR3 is CASSELSEQYF. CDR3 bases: TGTGCCAGCAGCGAGTTAAGCGAGCAGTACTTC.

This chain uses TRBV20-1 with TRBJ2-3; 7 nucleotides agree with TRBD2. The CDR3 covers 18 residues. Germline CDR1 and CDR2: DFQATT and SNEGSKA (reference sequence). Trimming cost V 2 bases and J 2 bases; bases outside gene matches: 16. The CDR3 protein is CSARSSGPGTGNTDTQYF. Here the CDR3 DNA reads TGCAGTGCTAGATCTAGCGGCCCCGGAACCGGGAACACAGATACGCAGTATTTT.

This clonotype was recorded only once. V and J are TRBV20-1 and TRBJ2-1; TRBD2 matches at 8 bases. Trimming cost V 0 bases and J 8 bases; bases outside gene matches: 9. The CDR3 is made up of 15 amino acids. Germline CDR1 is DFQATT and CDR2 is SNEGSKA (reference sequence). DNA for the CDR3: TGCAGTGCTAGAGATATACTAGCGGCGGCGTATGAGCAGTTCTTC. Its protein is CSARDILAAAYEQFF.